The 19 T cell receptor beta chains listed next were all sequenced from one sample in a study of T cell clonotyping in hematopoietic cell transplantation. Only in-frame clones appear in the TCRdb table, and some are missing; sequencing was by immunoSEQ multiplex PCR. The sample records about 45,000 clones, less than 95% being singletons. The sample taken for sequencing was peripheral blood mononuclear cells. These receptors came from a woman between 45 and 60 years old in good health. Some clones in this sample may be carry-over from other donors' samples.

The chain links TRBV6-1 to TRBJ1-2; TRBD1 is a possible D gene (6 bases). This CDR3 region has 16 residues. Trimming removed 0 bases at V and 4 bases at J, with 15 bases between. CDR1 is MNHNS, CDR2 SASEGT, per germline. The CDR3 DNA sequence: TGTGCCAGCAGTGAAGCGGGGCCACAGGGCAGCTATGGCTACACCTTC. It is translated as CASSEAGPQGSYGYTF.

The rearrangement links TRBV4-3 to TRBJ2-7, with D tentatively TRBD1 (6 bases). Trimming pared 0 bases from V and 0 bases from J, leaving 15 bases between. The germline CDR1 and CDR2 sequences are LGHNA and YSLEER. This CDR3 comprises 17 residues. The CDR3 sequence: CASSQDLTTGISYEQYF. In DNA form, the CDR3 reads TGCGCCAGCAGCCAAGACTTAACAACAGGGATCTCCTACGAGCAGTACTTC.

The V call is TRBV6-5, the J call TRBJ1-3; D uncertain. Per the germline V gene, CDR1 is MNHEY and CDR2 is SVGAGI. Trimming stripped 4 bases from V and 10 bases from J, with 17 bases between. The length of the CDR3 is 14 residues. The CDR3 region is CASSSTPDKETIYF. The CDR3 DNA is TGTGCCAGCAGTTCGACACCGGATAAAGAAACCATATATTTT.

The CDR3 loop is CASSLVGASSSYEQYF. In DNA form, the CDR3 reads TGTGCCAGCAGCTTAGTGGGGGCCTCTAGCTCCTACGAGCAGTACTTC. The chain recombines TRBV7-6 with TRBJ2-7; D might be TRBD1 (6 bases). This CDR3 spans 16 amino acids. The germline gives CDR1 SGHVS, CDR2 FNYEAQ. The ends were cut back, 1 base at V and 0 bases at J, with 13 bases in the middle.

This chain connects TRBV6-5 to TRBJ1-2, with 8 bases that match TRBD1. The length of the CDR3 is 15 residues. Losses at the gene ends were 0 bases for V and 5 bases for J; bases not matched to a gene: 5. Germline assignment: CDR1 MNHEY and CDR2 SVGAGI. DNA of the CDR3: TGTGCCAGCAGTTACTCGAGAACAGGGGGTTATGGCTACACCTTC. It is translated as CASSYSRTGGYGYTF.

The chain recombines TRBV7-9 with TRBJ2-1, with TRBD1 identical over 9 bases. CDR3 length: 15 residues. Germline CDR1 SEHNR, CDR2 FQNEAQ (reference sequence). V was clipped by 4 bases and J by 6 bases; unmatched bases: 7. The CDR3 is CASSSHGTGFNEQFF. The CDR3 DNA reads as TGTGCCAGCAGCTCGCACGGGACAGGGTTCAATGAGCAGTTCTTC. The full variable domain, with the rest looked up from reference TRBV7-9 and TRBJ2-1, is DTGVSQNPRHKITKRGQNVTFRCDPISEHNRLYWYRQTLGQGPEFLTYFQNEAQLEKSRLLSDRFSAERPKGSFSTLEIQRTEQGDSAMYLCASSSHGTGFNEQFFGPGTRLTVL.

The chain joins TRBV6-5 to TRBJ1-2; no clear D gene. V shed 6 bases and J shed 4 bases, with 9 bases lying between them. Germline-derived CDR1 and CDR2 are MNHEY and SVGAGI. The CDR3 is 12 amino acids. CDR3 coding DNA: TGTGCCAGCAGACCCCGAGGCTATGGCTACACCTTC. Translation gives CASRPRGYGYTF.

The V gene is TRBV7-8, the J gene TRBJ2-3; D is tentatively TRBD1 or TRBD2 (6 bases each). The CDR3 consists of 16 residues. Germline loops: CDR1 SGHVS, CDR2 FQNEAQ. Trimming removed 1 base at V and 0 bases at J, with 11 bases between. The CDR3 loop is CASSLVRGRSTDTQYF. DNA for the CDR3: TGTGCCAGCAGCTTAGTAAGGGGGAGGAGCACAGATACGCAGTATTTT.

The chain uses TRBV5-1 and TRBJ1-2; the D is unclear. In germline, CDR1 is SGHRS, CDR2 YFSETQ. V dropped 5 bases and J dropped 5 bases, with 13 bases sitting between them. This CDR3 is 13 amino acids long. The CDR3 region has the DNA TGCGCCAGCAGGGAAAAGGGAGGGTATGGCTACACCTTC. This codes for CASREKGGYGYTF. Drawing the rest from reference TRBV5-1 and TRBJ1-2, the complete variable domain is KAGVTQTPRYLIKTRGQQVTLSCSPISGHRSVSWYQQTPGQGLQFLFEYFSETQRNKGNFPGRFSGRQFSNSRSEMNVSTLELGDSALYLCASREKGGYGYTFGSGTRLTVV.

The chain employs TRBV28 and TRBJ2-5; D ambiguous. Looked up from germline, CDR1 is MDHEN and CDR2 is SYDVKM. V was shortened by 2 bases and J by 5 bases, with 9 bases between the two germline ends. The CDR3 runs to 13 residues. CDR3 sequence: CASSLASRETQYF. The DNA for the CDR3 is TGTGCCAGCAGTTTAGCCTCACGGGAGACCCAGTACTTC.

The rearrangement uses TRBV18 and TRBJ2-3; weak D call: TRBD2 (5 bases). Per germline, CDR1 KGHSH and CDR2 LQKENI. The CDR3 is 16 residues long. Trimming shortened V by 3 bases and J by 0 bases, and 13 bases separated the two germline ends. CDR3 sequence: CASSPPTGKSTDTQYF. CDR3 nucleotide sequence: TGTGCCAGCTCACCCCCCACCGGGAAAAGCACAGATACGCAGTATTTT.

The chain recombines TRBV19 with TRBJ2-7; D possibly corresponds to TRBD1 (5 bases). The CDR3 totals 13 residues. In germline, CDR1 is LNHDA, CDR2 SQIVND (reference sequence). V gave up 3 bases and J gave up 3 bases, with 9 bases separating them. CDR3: CASSISGLYEQYF. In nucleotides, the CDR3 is TGTGCCAGTAGTATTTCAGGGCTCTACGAGCAGTACTTC.

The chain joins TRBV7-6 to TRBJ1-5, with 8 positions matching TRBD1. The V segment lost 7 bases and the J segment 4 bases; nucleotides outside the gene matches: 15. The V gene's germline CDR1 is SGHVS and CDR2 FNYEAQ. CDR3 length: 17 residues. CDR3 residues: CASKPWVGQDYNQPQHF. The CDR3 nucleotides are TGTGCCAGCAAACCATGGGTGGGACAGGATTATAATCAGCCCCAGCATTTT.

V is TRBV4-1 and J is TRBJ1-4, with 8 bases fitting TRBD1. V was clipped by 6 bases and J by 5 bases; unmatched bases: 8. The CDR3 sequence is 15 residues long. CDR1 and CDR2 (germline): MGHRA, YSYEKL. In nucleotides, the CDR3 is TGCGCCAGCAGTCAATTACAGGGGGTAAATGAAAAACTGTTTTTT. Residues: CASSQLQGVNEKLFF.

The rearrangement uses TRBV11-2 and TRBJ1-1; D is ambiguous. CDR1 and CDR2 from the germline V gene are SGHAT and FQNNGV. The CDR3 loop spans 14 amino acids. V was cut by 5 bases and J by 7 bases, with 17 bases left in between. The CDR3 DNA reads TGTGCCAGCAGCGCCAGAGTAGTAGGCAGTGAAGCTTTCTTT. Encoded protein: CASSARVVGSEAFF.

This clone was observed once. CDR3 sequence (DNA): TGCAGCGTTGGGACAGTGGACGGATGGGGCTACACCTTC. Amino acids: CSVGTVDGWGYTF. The chain employs TRBV29-1 and TRBJ1-2, with D possibly TRBD1 on 6 matching bases. Germline CDR1 is SQVTM and CDR2 is ANQGSEA. Trimming removed 4 bases at V and 8 bases at J, with 17 bases between. The CDR3 consists of 13 residues.

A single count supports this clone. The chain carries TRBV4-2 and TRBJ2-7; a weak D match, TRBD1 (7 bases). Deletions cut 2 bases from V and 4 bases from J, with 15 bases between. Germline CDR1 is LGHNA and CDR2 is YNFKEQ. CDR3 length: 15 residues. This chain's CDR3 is CASSQYETGRYEQYF. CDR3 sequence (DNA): TGTGCCAGCAGCCAATACGAGACAGGGAGGTACGAGCAGTACTTC.

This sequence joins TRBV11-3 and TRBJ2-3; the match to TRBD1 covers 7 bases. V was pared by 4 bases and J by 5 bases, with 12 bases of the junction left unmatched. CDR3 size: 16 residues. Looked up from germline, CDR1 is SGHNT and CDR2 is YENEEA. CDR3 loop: CASSSDIDRVRDTQYF. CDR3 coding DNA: TGTGCCAGCAGCTCCGACATCGACAGGGTCAGAGATACGCAGTATTTT.

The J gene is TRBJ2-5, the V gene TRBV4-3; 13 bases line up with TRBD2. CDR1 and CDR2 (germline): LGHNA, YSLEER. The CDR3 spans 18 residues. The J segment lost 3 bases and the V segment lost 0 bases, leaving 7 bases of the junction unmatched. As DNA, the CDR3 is TGCGCCAGCAGCCAAGATATTTTAGGACTAGCGGGGGAAGAGACCCAGTACTTC. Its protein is CASSQDILGLAGEETQYF.